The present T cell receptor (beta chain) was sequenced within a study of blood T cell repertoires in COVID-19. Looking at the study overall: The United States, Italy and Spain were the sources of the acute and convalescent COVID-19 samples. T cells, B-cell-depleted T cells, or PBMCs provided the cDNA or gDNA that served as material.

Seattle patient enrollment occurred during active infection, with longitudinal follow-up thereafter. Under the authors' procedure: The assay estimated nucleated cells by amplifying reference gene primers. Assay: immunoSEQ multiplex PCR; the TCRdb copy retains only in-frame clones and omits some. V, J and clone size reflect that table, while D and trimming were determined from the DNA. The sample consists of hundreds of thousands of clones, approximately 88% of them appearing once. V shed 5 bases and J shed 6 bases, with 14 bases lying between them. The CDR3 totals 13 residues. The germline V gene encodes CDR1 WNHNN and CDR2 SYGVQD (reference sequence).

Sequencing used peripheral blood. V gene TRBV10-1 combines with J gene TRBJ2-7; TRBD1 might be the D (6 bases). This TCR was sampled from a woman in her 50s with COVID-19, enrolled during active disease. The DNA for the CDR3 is TGCGCCAGCAGTCGACAGGTACAGCGCGAGCAGTACTTC. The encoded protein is CASSRQVQREQYF.